This TCR beta chain was retrieved from a study of naive and memory T cell subsets. Two oligonucleotides, mixed equimolar, formed the beta constant-region primer covering TRBC1 and TRBC2. Via MiXCR, TCRdb re-called the UMI-ligation and nested PCR reads, giving one row per CDR3 protein. The sample records 84,000 or so distinct CDR3 sequences, 5.5% to 8.5% being singletons. The sample was central memory CD4+ T cells from blood. The clonotype originates from a human donor in good health.

The CDR3 is CASSKQGGYNSPLHF. CDR3 coding DNA: TGCGCCAGCAGCAAGCAGGGGGGTTACAATTCACCCCTCCACTTT. This chain links TRBV5-1 with TRBJ1-6; 7 positions agree with TRBD1. Unmatched junction bases numbered 8, after V lost 4 bases and J lost 7 bases. Germline values: CDR1 SGHRS, CDR2 YFSETQ. The CDR3 is made up of 15 amino acids.